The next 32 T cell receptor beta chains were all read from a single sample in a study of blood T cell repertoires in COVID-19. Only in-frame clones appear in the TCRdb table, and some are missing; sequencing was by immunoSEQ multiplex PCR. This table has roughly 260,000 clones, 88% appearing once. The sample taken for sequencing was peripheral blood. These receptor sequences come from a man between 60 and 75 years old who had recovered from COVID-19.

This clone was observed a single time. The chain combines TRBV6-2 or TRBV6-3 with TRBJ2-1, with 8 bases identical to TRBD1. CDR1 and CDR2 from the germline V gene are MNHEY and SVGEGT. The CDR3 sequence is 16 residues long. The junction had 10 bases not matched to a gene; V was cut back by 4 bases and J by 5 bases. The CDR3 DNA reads TGTGCCAGCAGTTTTGTGCCCCAGGGGGCGAACAATGAGCAGTTCTTC. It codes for CASSFVPQGANNEQFF.

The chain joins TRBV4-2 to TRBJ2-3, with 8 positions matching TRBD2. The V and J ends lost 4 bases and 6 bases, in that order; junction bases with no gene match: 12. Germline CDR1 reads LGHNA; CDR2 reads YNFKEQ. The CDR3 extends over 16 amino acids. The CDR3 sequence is CASSPRTSLRWDTQYF. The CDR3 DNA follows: TGTGCCAGCAGCCCAAGGACTAGCCTTAGGTGGGATACGCAGTATTTT.

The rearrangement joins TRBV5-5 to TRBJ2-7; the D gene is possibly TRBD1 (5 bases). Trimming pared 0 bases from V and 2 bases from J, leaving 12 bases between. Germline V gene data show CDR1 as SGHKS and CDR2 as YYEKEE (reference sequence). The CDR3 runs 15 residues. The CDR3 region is CASSLEPGRPYEQYF. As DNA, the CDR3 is TGTGCCAGCAGCTTGGAACCAGGGCGACCCTACGAGCAGTACTTC. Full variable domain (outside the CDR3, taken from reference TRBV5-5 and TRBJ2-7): DAGVTQSPTHLIKTRGQQVTLRCSPISGHKSVSWYQQVLGQGPQFIFQYYEKEERGRGNFPDRFSARQFPNYSSELNVNALLLGDSALYLCASSLEPGRPYEQYFGPGTRLTVT.

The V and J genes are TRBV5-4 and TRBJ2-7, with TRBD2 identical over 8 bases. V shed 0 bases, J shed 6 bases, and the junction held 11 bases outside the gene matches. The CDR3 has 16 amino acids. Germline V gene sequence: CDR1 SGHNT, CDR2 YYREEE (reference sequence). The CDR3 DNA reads TGTGCCAGCAGCTTGGGGTCTAGCGGGTTTCTCTCCGAGCAGTACTTC. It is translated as CASSLGSSGFLSEQYF. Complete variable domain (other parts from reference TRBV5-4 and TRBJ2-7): ETGVTQSPTHLIKTRGQQVTLRCSSQSGHNTVSWYQQALGQGPQFIFQYYREEENGRGNFPPRFSGLQFPNYSSELNVNALELDDSALYLCASSLGSSGFLSEQYFGPGTRLTVT.

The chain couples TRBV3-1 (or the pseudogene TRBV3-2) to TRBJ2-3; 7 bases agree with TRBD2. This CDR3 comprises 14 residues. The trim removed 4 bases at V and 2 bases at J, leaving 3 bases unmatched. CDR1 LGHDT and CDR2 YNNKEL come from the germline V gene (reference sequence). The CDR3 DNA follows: TGTGCCAGCAGCCGGGGGGGAAACACAGATACGCAGTATTTT. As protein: CASSRGGNTDTQYF.

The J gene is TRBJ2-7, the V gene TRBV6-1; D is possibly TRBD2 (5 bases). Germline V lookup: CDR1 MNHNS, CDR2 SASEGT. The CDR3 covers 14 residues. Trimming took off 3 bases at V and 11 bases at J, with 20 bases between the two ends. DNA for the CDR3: TGTGCCAGCAGTGACCCCGCCGGCGGGTTTGGGGAGTACTTC. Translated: CASSDPAGGFGEYF.

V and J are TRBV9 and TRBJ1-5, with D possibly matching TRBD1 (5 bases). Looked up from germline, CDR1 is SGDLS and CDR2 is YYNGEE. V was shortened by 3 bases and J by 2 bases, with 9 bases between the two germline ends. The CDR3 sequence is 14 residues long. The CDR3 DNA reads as TGTGCCAGCAGCGAAACCAGGGGCAATCAGCCCCAGCATTTT. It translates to CASSETRGNQPQHF.

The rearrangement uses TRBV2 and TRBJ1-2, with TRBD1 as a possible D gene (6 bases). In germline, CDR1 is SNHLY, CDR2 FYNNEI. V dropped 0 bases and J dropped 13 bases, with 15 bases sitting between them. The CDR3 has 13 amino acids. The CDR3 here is CASSEARQGRFTF. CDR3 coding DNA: TGTGCCAGCAGTGAAGCGCGGCAGGGGCGTTTCACCTTC.

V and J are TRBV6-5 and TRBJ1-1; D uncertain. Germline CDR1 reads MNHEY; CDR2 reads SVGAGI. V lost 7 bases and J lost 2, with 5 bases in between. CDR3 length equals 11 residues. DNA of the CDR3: TGTGCCAGCATCGTTAACACTGAAGCTTTCTTT. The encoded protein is CASIVNTEAFF.

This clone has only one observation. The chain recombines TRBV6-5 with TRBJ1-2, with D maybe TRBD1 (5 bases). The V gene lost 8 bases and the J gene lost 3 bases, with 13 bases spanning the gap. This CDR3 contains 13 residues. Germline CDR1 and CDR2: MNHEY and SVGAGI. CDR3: CASCRARDYGYTF. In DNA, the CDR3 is TGTGCCAGCTGCAGGGCCAGGGACTATGGCTACACCTTC.

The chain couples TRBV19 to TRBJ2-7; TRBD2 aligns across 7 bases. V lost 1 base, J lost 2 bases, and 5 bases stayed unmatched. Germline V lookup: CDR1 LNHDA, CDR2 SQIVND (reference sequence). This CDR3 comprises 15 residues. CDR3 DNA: TGTGCCAGTAGTATAGGCGGGGGACCAACCTACGAGCAGTACTTC. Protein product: CASSIGGGPTYEQYF. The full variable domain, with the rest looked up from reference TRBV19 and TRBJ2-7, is DGGITQSPKYLFRKEGQNVTLSCEQNLNHDAMYWYRQDPGQGLRLIYYSQIVNDFQKGDIAEGYSVSREKKESFPLTVTSAQKNPTAFYLCASSIGGGPTYEQYFGPGTRLTVT.

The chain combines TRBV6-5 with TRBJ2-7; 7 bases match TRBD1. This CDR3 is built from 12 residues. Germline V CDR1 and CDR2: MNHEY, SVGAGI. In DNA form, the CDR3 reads TGTGTAGTTGGGACAGCAGCCTACGAGCAGTACTTC. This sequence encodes CVVGTAAYEQYF.

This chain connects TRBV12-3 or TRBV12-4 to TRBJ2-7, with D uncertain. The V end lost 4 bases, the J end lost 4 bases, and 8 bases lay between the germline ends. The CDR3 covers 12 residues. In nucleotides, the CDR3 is TGTGCCAGCAGTTCTCGGAGTTACGAGCAGTACTTC. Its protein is CASSSRSYEQYF.

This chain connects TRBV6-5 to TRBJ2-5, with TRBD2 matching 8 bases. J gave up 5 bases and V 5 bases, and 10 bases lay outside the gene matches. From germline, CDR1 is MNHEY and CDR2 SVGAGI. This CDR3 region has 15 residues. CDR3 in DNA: TGTGCCAGCAGTCCGGGGGGGCCAGGTTCGGAGACCCAGTACTTC. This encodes CASSPGGPGSETQYF.

The CDR3: CACRQPSSNSPLHF. The CDR3 DNA follows: TGTGCCTGCCGACAGCCATCCAGTAATTCACCCCTCCACTTT. The chain combines TRBV30 with TRBJ1-6; weak D call: TRBD1 (5 bases). Germline CDR1 GTSNPN, CDR2 SVGIG (reference sequence). Trimming removed 6 bases from V and 6 bases from J, with 15 bases in between. The CDR3 contains 14 residues. Together with reference TRBV30 and TRBJ1-6, the CDR3 gives the full variable domain: SQTIHQWPATLVQPVGSPLSLECTVEGTSNPNLYWYRQAAGRGLQLLFYSVGIGQISSEVPQNLSASRPQDRQFILSSKKLLLSDSGFYLCACRQPSSNSPLHFGNGTRLTVT.

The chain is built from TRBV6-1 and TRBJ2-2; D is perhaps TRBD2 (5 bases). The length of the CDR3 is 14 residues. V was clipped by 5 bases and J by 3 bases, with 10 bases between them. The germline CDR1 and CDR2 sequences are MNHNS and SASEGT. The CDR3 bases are TGTGCCAGCAGTTTTGGAGGATACACCGGGGAGCTGTTTTTT. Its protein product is CASSFGGYTGELFF.

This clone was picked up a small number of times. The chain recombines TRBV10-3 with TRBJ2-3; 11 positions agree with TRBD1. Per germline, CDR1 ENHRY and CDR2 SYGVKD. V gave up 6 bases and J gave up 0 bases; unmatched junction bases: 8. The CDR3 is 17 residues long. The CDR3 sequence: CAIRGDRGYSSTDTQYF. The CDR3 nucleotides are TGTGCCATCAGGGGGGACAGGGGGTACTCTAGCACAGATACGCAGTATTTT.

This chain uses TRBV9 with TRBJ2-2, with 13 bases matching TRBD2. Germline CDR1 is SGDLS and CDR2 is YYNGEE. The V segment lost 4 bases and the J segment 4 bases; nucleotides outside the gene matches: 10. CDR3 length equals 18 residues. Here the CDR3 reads CASSPTSGGPQSTGELFF. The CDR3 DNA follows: TGTGCCAGCAGCCCGACTAGCGGGGGGCCCCAGTCCACCGGGGAGCTGTTTTTT.

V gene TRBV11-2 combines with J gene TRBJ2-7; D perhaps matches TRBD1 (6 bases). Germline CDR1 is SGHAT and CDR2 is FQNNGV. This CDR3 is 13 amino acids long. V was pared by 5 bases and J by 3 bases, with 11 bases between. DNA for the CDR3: TGTGCCAGCAGCGGCGAACAGGGCTACGAGCAGTACTTC. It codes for CASSGEQGYEQYF.

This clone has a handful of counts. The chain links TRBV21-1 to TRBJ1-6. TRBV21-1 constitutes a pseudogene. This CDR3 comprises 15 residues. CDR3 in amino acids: CASSKVVGGNSPLHF. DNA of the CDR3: TGTGCCAGCAGCAAAGTGGTGGGGGGAAATTCACCCCTCCACTTT.

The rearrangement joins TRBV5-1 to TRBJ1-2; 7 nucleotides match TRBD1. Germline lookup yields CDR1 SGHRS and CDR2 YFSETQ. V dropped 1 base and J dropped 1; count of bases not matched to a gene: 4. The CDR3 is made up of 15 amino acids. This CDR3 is CASSLSGQINYGYTF. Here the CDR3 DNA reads TGCGCCAGCAGCTTGTCGGGACAGATTAACTATGGCTACACCTTC.

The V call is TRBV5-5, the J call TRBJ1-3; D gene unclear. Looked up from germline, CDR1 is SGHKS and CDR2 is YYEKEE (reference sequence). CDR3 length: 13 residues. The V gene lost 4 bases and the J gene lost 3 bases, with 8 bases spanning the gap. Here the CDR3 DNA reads TGTGCCAGCAGCAGCACTTTTGGAAACACCATATATTTT. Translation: CASSSTFGNTIYF.

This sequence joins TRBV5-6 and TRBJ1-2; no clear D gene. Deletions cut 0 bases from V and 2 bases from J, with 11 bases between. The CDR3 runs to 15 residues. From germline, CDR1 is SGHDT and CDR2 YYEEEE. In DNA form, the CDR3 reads TGTGCCAGCAGCTTGGTTGAACTTCTCAACTATGGCTACACCTTC. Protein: CASSLVELLNYGYTF.

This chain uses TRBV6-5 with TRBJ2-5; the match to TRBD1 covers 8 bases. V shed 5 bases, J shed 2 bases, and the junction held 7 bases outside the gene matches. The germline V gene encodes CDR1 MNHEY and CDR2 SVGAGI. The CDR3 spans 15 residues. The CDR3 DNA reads TGTGCCAGCAGTAAGCCAGGGGGCCAACAAGAGACCCAGTACTTC. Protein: CASSKPGGQQETQYF.

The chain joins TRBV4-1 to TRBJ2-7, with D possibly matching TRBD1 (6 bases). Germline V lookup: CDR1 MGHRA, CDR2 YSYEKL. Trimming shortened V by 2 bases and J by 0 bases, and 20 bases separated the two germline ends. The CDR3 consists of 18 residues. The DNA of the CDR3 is TGCGCCAGCAGCCAAAAAGTGACCCAGAGGGGGAGCTCCTACGAGCAGTACTTC. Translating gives CASSQKVTQRGSSYEQYF.

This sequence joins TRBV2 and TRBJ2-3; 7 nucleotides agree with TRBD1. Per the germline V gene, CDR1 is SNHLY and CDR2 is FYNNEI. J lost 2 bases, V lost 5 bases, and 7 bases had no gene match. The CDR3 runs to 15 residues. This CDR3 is CASSPGQSYTDTQYF. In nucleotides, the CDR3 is TGTGCCAGCAGTCCGGGACAGTCCTACACAGATACGCAGTATTTT. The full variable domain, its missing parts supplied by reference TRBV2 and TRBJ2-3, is EPEVTQTPSHQVTQMGQEVILRCVPISNHLYFYWYRQILGQKVEFLVSFYNNEISEKSEIFDDQFSVERPDGSNFTLKIRSTKLEDSAMYFCASSPGQSYTDTQYFGPGTRLTVL.

In DNA form, the CDR3 reads TGTGCCAGCGGGACAGGGGGCCAAGAGACCCAGTACTTC. It is translated as CASGTGGQETQYF. The chain combines TRBV27 with TRBJ2-5, with 11 bases lining up with TRBD1. Per the germline V gene, CDR1 is MNHEY and CDR2 is SMNVEV (reference sequence). The CDR3 covers 13 residues. Trimming cost V 8 bases and J 1 base; bases outside gene matches: 0.

The CDR3 sequence is CASSRRTEADTQYF. CDR3 coding DNA: TGTGCCAGCAGTCGCCGGACTGAAGCTGATACGCAGTATTTT. The chain links TRBV6-6 to TRBJ2-3; maybe TRBD2 (5 bases). There are 14 residues in the CDR3. V was trimmed by 5 bases and J by 6 bases, leaving 15 bases between them. Germline lookup yields CDR1 MNHNY and CDR2 SVGAGI (reference sequence).

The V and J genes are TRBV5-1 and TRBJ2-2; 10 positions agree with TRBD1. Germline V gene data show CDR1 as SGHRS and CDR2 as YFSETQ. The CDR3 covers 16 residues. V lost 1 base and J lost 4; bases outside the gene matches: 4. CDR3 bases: TGCGCCAGCAGCTTGAGCCGGACAGGGGGCACCGGGGAGCTGTTTTTT. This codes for CASSLSRTGGTGELFF.

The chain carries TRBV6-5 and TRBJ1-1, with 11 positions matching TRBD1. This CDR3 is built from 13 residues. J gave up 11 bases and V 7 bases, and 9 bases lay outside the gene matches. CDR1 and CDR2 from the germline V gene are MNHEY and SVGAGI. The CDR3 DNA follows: TGTGCCAGCAAGGGACAGGGGGATAGTTCGGCTTTCTTT. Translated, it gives CASKGQGDSSAFF.

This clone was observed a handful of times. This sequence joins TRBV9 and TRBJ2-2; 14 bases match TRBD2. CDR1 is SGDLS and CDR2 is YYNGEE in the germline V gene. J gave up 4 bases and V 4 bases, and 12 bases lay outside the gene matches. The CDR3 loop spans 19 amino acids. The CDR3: CASSSGLAGAPGGTGELFF. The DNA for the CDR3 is TGTGCCAGCAGCTCGGGACTAGCGGGGGCCCCGGGCGGCACCGGGGAGCTGTTTTTT.

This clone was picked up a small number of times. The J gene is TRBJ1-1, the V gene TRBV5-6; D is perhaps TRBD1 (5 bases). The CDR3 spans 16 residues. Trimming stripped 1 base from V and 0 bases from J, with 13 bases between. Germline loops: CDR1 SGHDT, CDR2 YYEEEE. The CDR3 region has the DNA TGTGCCAGCAGCTTGCCAGTCCAGGGCCTGAACACTGAAGCTTTCTTT. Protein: CASSLPVQGLNTEAFF. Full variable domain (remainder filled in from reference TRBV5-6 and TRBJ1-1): DAGVTQSPTHLIKTRGQQVTLRCSPKSGHDTVSWYQQALGQGPQFIFQYYEEEERQRGNFPDRFSGHQFPNYSSELNVNALLLGDSALYLCASSLPVQGLNTEAFFGQGTRLTVV.